Following are 9 T cell receptor beta chains from one sample sequenced in a study of OX40 agonist ivuxolimab in advanced cancers. Sequencing was performed with immunoSEQ multiplex PCR; in TCRdb, only in-frame clones are kept and a portion is missing. The sample comprises around 46,000 clones, 70% to 90% of which are singletons, and 10% to 15% rests with the top ten. Sequences were derived from CD4+ or CD8+ T cells sorted from blood, sampled in a trial of the OX40 agonist ivuxolimab. Every receptor here comes from an adult with an advanced solid tumor such as melanoma, head and neck, liver or kidney cancer.

The gene calls are TRBV15 and TRBJ2-5, with D tentatively TRBD2 (6 bases). The germline V gene has CDR1 LNHNV and CDR2 YYDKDF (reference sequence). Deletions cut 8 bases from V and 1 base from J, with 8 bases between. The CDR3 length is 12 residues. The CDR3 region is CATWRAQETQYF. CDR3 nucleotide sequence: TGTGCCACCTGGAGGGCCCAAGAGACCCAGTACTTC. Looking up the rest from reference TRBV15 and TRBJ2-5 gives the full variable domain: DAMVIQNPRYQVTQFGKPVTLSCSQTLNHNVMYWYQQKSSQAPKLLFHYYDKDFNNEADTPDNFQSRRPNTSFCFLDIRSPGLGDTAMYLCATWRAQETQYFGPGTRLLVL.

This clone showed up just once. The chain couples TRBV27 to TRBJ1-5, with D hard to call. Per the germline V gene, CDR1 is MNHEY and CDR2 is SMNVEV (reference sequence). The CDR3 is made up of 12 amino acids. V was pared by 5 bases and J by 3 bases, with 5 bases between. The CDR3 loop is CASSGLNQPQHF. In nucleotides, the CDR3 is TGTGCCAGCAGTGGGCTCAATCAGCCCCAGCATTTT.

This chain links TRBV6-5 with TRBJ1-4; 7 nucleotides agree with TRBD1. This CDR3 has 15 residues. The ends lost 4 bases at V and 4 bases at J; junction bases unmatched: 6. Germline loops: CDR1 MNHEY, CDR2 SVGAGI. The CDR3 sequence is CASSSFGTVNEKLFF. CDR3 DNA sequence: TGTGCCAGCAGTTCCTTCGGGACAGTTAATGAAAAACTGTTTTTT.

This CDR3 reads CASSASTGGRTYEQYF. Written as DNA, the CDR3 is TGTGCCAGCAGCGCAAGCACCGGGGGTCGAACCTACGAGCAGTACTTC. The J gene is TRBJ2-7, the V gene TRBV13; D possibly corresponds to TRBD2 (6 bases). The V end was cut by 5 bases, the J end by 2 bases, with 19 bases between. Germline loops: CDR1 PRHDT, CDR2 FYEKMQ (reference sequence). The CDR3 totals 16 residues.

The chain is built from TRBV10-3 and TRBJ2-2; D is possibly TRBD2 (6 bases). Germline CDR1 ENHRY, CDR2 SYGVKD. Trimming stripped 6 bases from V and 5 bases from J, with 22 bases between. The CDR3 contains 17 residues. CDR3 nucleotide sequence: TGTGCCATCAGACCCTCGGGAACTCAAGGACTAACCGGGGAGCTGTTTTTT. It translates to CAIRPSGTQGLTGELFF.

Worth noting for this clone: No conserved phenylalanine or tryptophan is present at the end of the CDR3, so a read error is the likely explanation. The rearrangement joins TRBV4-1 to TRBJ2-4; 9 nucleotides match TRBD1. Trimming at V came to 1 base and at J to 13 bases, leaving 2 bases not matched to a gene. This CDR3 spans 12 amino acids. Germline V lookup: CDR1 MGHRA, CDR2 YSYEKL. The CDR3 spells CASSQGGTGQYL. CDR3 DNA: TGCGCCAGCAGCCAAGGTGGGACAGGGCAGTACCTC.

The chain carries TRBV19 and TRBJ2-7; D possibly matches TRBD1 or TRBD2 (6 bases each). In germline, CDR1 is LNHDA, CDR2 SQIVND (reference sequence). V was trimmed by 5 bases and J by 3 bases, leaving 11 bases between them. The CDR3 is 13 residues long. CDR3 in amino acids: CASSGGTIYEQYF. The CDR3 DNA follows: TGTGCCAGTAGTGGGGGGACAATCTACGAGCAGTACTTC.

This clone has only one observation. Written as DNA, the CDR3 is TGTGCCAGTAGTATCGGGGGGAGCACAGATACGCAGTATTTT. It specifies CASSIGGSTDTQYF. The chain is built from TRBV19 and TRBJ2-3; 7 bases agree with TRBD2. This CDR3 spans 14 amino acids. CDR1 and CDR2 from the germline V gene are LNHDA and SQIVND (reference sequence). The V gene end was trimmed by 3 bases and the J gene end by 0 bases; junction bases not matched to a gene: 0. Full variable domain (outside the CDR3, taken from reference TRBV19 and TRBJ2-3): DGGITQSPKYLFRKEGQNVTLSCEQNLNHDAMYWYRQDPGQGLRLIYYSQIVNDFQKGDIAEGYSVSREKKESFPLTVTSAQKNPTAFYLCASSIGGSTDTQYFGPGTRLTVL.

The V call is TRBV19, the J call TRBJ2-3; a weak D match, TRBD1 (6 bases). The CDR3 totals 14 residues. Germline CDR1 and CDR2: LNHDA and SQIVND (reference sequence). Trimming took off 3 bases at V and 2 bases at J, with 9 bases between the two ends. This CDR3 is CASSMDRHTDTQYF. CDR3 bases: TGTGCCAGTAGTATGGACAGACACACAGATACGCAGTATTTT.